One and the same sample provided the 21 T cell receptor beta chains below, sequenced in a study of metastatic and nonmetastatic thyroid tumors. No patient had received any treatment before thyroid surgery. TCRdb called clones again from the PCR reads with MiXCR. The sample has some 4,300 clones, about 22% seen once. Sequenced input: tumor tissue. The source is a male donor with papillary thyroid cancer or a benign thyroid nodule (not recorded which). Some clones in this sample may be carry-over from other donors' samples.

On this clone itself: The same CDR3 can be traced to other DNA sequences in this sample. V gene TRBV11-2 combines with J gene TRBJ2-2; 13 bases are shared with TRBD2. The CDR3 is 19 amino acids. The germline V gene has CDR1 SGHAT and CDR2 FQNNGV. The V gene end was trimmed by 5 bases and the J gene end by 0 bases; junction bases not matched to a gene: 9. The DNA for the CDR3 is TGTGCCAGCAGCCCGGGGACTAGCGGGATCGGACCGAACACCGGGGAGCTGTTTTTT. Translated: CASSPGTSGIGPNTGELFF.

The chain's CDR3 is CAVTTEDGGYTF. DNA of the CDR3: TGTGCCGTGACGACAGAGGATGGAGGCTACACCTTC. The gene calls are TRBV6-1 and TRBJ1-2; weak D call: TRBD1 (5 bases). The length of the CDR3 is 12 residues. Germline CDR1 is MNHNS and CDR2 is SASEGT. With 11 bases removed from V and 8 bases from J, the gap between germline ends came to 18 bases.

This clone was picked up a small number of times. V and J are TRBV28 and TRBJ2-7; 10 nucleotides match TRBD1. The V segment lost 3 bases and the J segment 5 bases; nucleotides outside the gene matches: 4. The germline CDR1 and CDR2 sequences are MDHEN and SYDVKM. The CDR3 has 14 residues. The CDR3 bases are TGTGCCAGCAGTTTTCTTGGGACAGGGGACGAGCAGTACTTC. This codes for CASSFLGTGDEQYF.

The chain carries TRBV12-3 or TRBV12-4 and TRBJ1-2; D remains ambiguous. This CDR3 region has 11 residues. Trimming removed 4 bases from V and 8 bases from J, with 8 bases in between. The CDR3 region has the DNA TGTGCCAGCAGTTCTCGTACAGGCTACACCTTC. It encodes CASSSRTGYTF.

On this clone itself: At one of its ends the junction is not consistent with the germline gene, which may arise from a read error. The J gene is TRBJ2-7, the V gene TRBV5-6, with D possibly being TRBD2 (6 bases). There are 16 residues in the CDR3. Germline CDR1 is SGHDT and CDR2 is YYEEEE. The CDR3 protein is CANSPEGRGGSYKQYF. The CDR3, as DNA: TGTGCCAACAGCCCGGAGGGGCGAGGAGGCTCCTACAAGCAGTACTTC.

The chain joins TRBV7-8 to TRBJ2-7; the D is unclear. This CDR3 has 15 amino acids. The germline CDR1 and CDR2 sequences are SGHVS and FQNEAQ. The ends were cut back, 0 bases at V and 0 bases at J, with 9 bases in the middle. This chain's CDR3 is CASSLARRSSYEQYF. In DNA, the CDR3 is TGTGCCAGCAGCTTAGCCAGGCGTAGCTCCTACGAGCAGTACTTC.

The chain carries TRBV7-9 and TRBJ2-7; D is undetermined. Trimming stripped 3 bases from V and 1 base from J, with 7 bases between. Germline loops: CDR1 SEHNR, CDR2 FQNEAQ (reference sequence). The CDR3 has 13 amino acids. CDR3 amino acids: CASSFVGSYEQYF. The CDR3 bases are TGTGCCAGCAGCTTTGTCGGATCCTACGAGCAGTACTTC.

This clone showed up many times. At the DNA level, this CDR3 is encoded by other sequences in the same sample as well. This sequence joins TRBV9 and TRBJ2-5; D unclear. Deletions cut 0 bases from V and 5 bases from J, with 14 bases between. This CDR3 is built from 15 residues. Per germline, CDR1 SGDLS and CDR2 YYNGEE. CDR3 sequence reads: CASSVGGPLGETQYF. Here the CDR3 DNA reads TGTGCCAGCAGCGTAGGTGGCCCCCTGGGGGAGACCCAGTACTTC.

Relative to its sample, this clone is medium-sized. This may be a read error, as it is one base from a much larger clone. The gene calls are TRBV2 and TRBJ2-5, with 10 nucleotides matching TRBD1. The junction had 8 bases not matched to a gene; V was cut back by 5 bases and J by 5 bases. Germline V CDR1 and CDR2: SNHLY, FYNNEI. This CDR3 is 15 amino acids long. The CDR3 reads CASSMGTGDGETQYF. The CDR3 DNA sequence: TGTGCCAGCAGTATGGGGACAGGGGACGGTGAGACCCAGTACTTC.

This rearrangement joins TRBV2 to TRBJ2-7, with 10 bases lining up with TRBD1. This CDR3 comprises 15 residues. V lost 5 bases and J lost 0; bases outside the gene matches: 4. Germline assignment: CDR1 SNHLY and CDR2 FYNNEI. DNA of the CDR3: TGTGCCAGCAGTATGGGGACAGGGGCCTCCTACGAGCAGTACTTC. This codes for CASSMGTGASYEQYF.

In its sample, this clone ranks as medium-sized. The chain joins TRBV24-1 to TRBJ1-5, with D perhaps TRBD1 (5 bases). The germline V gene has CDR1 KGHDR and CDR2 SFDVKD. The CDR3 runs to 15 residues. With 4 bases removed from V and 2 bases from J, the gap between germline ends came to 11 bases. The CDR3 region is CATSEKGVGNQPQHF. The CDR3 DNA is TGTGCCACCAGTGAGAAAGGGGTGGGCAATCAGCCCCAGCATTTT.

V usage is TRBV2 and J usage is TRBJ2-7; D not resolved. There are 13 residues in the CDR3. Trimming took off 2 bases at V and 3 bases at J, with 8 bases between the two ends. Per germline, CDR1 SNHLY and CDR2 FYNNEI. CDR3 loop: CASSETLFYEQYF. Here the CDR3 DNA reads TGTGCCAGCAGTGAAACCCTATTCTACGAGCAGTACTTC.

As concerns this clone: One end of the junction varies from germline; a read error may be responsible. V gene TRBV4-2 combines with J gene TRBJ2-7; TRBD2 matches 12 bases. Germline V gene sequence: CDR1 LGHNA, CDR2 YNFKEQ. This CDR3 is 18 amino acids long. The CDR3 sequence: CTSSQGLAGPFISYEQYF. CDR3 DNA sequence: TGTACCAGCAGCCAGGGACTAGCGGGTCCCTTTATCTCCTACGAGCAGTACTTC.

This clone has only a few counts. The chain has TRBV6-1 and TRBJ2-2; TRBD1 agrees at 8 bases. J lost 5 bases, V lost 4 bases, and 9 bases had no gene match. The CDR3 has 16 residues. The germline V gene encodes CDR1 MNHNS and CDR2 SASEGT. CDR3 region: CASSGAGGAGTGELFF. Here the CDR3 DNA reads TGTGCCAGCAGTGGCGCAGGGGGCGCCGGTACCGGGGAGCTGTTTTTT.

This clone was detected a few times. The chain combines TRBV5-4 with TRBJ1-2; TRBD1 matches at 9 bases. V shed 0 bases and J 4 bases; nucleotides not matched to a gene: 4. This CDR3 has 15 amino acids. Germline V CDR1 and CDR2: SGHNT, YYREEE (reference sequence). Written as DNA, the CDR3 is TGTGCCAGCAGCTTGGTGGGACAGGGCCCCTATGGCTACACCTTC. This gives the protein CASSLVGQGPYGYTF.

This clone is labeled medium-sized. A much larger clone is a single base away; this may be a read error. The same CDR3 is also encoded by other DNA sequences in this sample. The gene calls are TRBV6-1 and TRBJ2-1, with D perhaps TRBD2 (6 bases). From germline, CDR1 is MNHNS and CDR2 SASEGT. The CDR3 consists of 13 residues. The V end lost 6 bases, the J end lost 8 bases, and 14 bases lay between the germline ends. The CDR3 region has the DNA TGTGCCAGCAGCCAGTTGGGAGGAGATGAGCAGTTCTTC. This codes for CASSQLGGDEQFF.

The chain carries TRBV4-1 and TRBJ1-1; D gene ambiguous. The CDR3 is made up of 13 amino acids. In germline, CDR1 is MGHRA, CDR2 YSYEKL. Trimming shortened V by 2 bases and J by 3 bases, and 7 bases separated the two germline ends. CDR3 amino acids: CASSQNVDTEAFF. The CDR3, as DNA: TGCGCCAGCAGCCAAAACGTGGACACTGAAGCTTTCTTT.

This clone appeared many times. The sample has other DNA sequences that encode this CDR3 too. The V gene is TRBV20-1, the J gene TRBJ2-7; possibly TRBD1 for D (6 bases). The V and J ends lost 2 bases and 5 bases respectively, with 10 bases between them. The CDR3 has 12 residues. The germline V gene has CDR1 DFQATT and CDR2 SNEGSKA (reference sequence). CDR3 in amino acids: CSARKQGDEQYF. CDR3 bases: TGCAGTGCTAGAAAACAGGGCGACGAGCAGTACTTC.

This clone was seen many times. V usage is TRBV6-2 or TRBV6-3 and J usage is TRBJ2-7, with D hard to call. Germline CDR1 MNHEY, CDR2 SVGEGT. CDR3 length: 13 residues. The V gene lost 6 bases and the J gene lost 3 bases, with 12 bases spanning the gap. The CDR3 DNA follows: TGTGCCAGCAGAGATCCAGGCAGCTACGAGCAGTACTTC. Translated: CASRDPGSYEQYF.

By share of the sample, this clone is medium-sized. The chain combines TRBV10-2 with TRBJ2-5; 7 nucleotides align to TRBD2. The CDR3 loop spans 13 amino acids. J gave up 1 base and V 8 bases, and 4 bases lay outside the gene matches. Germline CDR1 is WSHSY and CDR2 is SAAADI. CDR3 coding DNA: TGCGCCAGCGGTAGCGGGCCCCAAGAGACCCAGTACTTC. This gives the protein CASGSGPQETQYF.

The chain couples TRBV28 to TRBJ2-6, with D perhaps matching TRBD1 or TRBD2 (6 bases each). Looked up from germline, CDR1 is MDHEN and CDR2 is SYDVKM. The CDR3 spans 14 residues. Trimming removed 7 bases at V and 7 bases at J, with 14 bases between. This CDR3 reads CASTGGGGANVLTF. CDR3 sequence (DNA): TGTGCCAGCACTGGAGGGGGAGGTGCCAACGTCCTGACTTTC.